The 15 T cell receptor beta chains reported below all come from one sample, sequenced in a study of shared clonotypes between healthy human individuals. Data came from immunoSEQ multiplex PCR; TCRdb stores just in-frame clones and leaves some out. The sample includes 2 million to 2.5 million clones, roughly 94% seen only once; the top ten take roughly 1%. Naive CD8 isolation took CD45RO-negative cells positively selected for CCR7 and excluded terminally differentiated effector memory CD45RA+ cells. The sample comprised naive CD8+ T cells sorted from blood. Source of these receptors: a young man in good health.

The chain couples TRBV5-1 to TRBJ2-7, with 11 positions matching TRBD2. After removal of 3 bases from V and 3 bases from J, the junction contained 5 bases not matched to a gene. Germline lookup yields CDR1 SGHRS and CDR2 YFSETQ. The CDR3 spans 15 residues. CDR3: CASSSLTSGDYEQYF. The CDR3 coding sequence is TGCGCCAGCAGCTCCCTGACTAGCGGGGACTACGAGCAGTACTTC.

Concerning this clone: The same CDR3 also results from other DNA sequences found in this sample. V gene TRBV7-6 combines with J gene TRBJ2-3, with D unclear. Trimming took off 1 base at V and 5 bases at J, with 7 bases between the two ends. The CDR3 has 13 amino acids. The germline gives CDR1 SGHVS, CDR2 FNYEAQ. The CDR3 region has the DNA TGTGCCAGCAGCTTAGATCCGGGAGATACGCAGTATTTT. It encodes CASSLDPGDTQYF.

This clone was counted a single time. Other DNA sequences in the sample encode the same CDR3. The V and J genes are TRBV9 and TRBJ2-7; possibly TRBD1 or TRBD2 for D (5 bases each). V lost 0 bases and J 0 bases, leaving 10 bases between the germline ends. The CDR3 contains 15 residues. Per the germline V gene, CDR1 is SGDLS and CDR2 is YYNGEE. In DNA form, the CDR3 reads TGTGCCAGCAGCGTAGAGGCAGGGAGCTCCTACGAGCAGTACTTC. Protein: CASSVEAGSSYEQYF.

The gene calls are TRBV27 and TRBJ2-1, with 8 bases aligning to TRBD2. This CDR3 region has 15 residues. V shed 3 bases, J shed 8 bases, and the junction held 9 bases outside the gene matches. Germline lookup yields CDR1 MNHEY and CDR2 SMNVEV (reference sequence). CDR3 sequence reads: CASSFLRGAGHEQFF. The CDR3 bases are TGTGCCAGCAGTTTTTTGCGGGGGGCTGGGCATGAGCAGTTCTTC.

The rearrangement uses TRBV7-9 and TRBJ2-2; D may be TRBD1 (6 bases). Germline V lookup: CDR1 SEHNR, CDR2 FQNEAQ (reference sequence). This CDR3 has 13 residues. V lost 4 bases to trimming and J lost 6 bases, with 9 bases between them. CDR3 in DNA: TGTGCCAGCAGCTGGAGGACAGCCGGGGAGCTGTTTTTT. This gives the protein CASSWRTAGELFF.

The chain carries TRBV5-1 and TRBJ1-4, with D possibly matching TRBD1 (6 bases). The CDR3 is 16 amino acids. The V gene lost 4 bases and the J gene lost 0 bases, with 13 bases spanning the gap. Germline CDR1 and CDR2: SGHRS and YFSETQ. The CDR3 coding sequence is TGCGCCAGCAGCCCGGAGGGGGGAGCAACTAATGAAAAACTGTTTTTT. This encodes CASSPEGGATNEKLFF.

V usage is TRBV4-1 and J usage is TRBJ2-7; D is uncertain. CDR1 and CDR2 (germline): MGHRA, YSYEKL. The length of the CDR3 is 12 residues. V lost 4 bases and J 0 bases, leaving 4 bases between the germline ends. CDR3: CASSLSSYEQYF. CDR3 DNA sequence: TGCGCCAGCAGCCTGAGCTCCTACGAGCAGTACTTC.

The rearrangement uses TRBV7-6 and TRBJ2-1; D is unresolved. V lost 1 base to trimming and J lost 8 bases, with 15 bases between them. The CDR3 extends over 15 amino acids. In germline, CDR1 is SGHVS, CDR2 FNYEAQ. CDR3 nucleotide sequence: TGTGCCAGCAGCTTAGGGTGGACGGCTGGGGATGAGCAGTTCTTC. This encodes CASSLGWTAGDEQFF.

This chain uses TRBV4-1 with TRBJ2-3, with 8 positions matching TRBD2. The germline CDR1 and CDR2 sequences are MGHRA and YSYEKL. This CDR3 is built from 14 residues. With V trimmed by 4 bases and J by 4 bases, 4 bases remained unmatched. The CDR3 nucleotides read TGCGCCAGCAGCCTCGGACTAGCCTCAGATACGCAGTATTTT. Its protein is CASSLGLASDTQYF.

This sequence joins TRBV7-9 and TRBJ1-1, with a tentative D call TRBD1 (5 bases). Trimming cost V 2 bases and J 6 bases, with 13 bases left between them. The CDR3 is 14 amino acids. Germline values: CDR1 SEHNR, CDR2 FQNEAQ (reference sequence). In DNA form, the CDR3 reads TGTGCCAGCAGCTTAACGCAGGGCCTCTCTGAAGCTTTCTTT. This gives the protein CASSLTQGLSEAFF. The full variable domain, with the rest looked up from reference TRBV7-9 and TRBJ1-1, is DTGVSQNPRHKITKRGQNVTFRCDPISEHNRLYWYRQTLGQGPEFLTYFQNEAQLEKSRLLSDRFSAERPKGSFSTLEIQRTEQGDSAMYLCASSLTQGLSEAFFGQGTRLTVV.

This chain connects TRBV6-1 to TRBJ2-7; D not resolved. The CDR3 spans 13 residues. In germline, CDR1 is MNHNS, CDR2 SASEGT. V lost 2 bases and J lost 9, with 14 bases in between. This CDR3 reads CASSETTRVVQYF. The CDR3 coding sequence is TGTGCCAGCAGTGAAACGACCCGGGTGGTGCAGTACTTC.

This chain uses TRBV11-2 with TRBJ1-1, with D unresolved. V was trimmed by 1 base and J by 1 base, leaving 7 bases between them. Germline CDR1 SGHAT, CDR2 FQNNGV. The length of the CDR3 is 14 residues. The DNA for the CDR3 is TGTGCCAGCAGCTTAGGAGGGAAGAACACTGAAGCTTTCTTT. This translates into CASSLGGKNTEAFF.

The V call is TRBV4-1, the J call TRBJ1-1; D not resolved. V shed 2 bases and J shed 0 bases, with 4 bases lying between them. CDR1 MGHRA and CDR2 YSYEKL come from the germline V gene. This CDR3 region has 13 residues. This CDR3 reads CASSQHVNTEAFF. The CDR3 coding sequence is TGCGCCAGCAGCCAACATGTGAACACTGAAGCTTTCTTT.

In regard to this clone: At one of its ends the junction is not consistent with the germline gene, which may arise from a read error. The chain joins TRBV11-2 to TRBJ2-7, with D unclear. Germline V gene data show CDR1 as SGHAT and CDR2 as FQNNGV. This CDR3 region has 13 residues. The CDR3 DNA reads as TGTGCCAACAGCTTAGGAGCGTCCTACGAGCAGTACTTC. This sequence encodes CANSLGASYEQYF.

CDR3 in DNA: TGTGCCAGCAGTGGGACAAACTACGAGCAGTACTTC. Translated: CASSGTNYEQYF. The chain employs TRBV6-1 and TRBJ2-7; weak D call: TRBD1 (5 bases). The germline CDR1 and CDR2 sequences are MNHNS and SASEGT. This CDR3 is 12 amino acids long. Trimming shortened V by 4 bases and J by 3 bases, and 7 bases separated the two germline ends.